These 30 T cell receptor beta chains were sequenced from one sample in a study of blood T cell repertoires in COVID-19. Assay used: immunoSEQ multiplex PCR; TCRdb lists only in-frame clones, some missing. Of 300,000 or so clones in the sample, 70% to 90% were seen once. Sequencing used peripheral blood. These receptors were obtained from a woman between 25 and 40 years old who had recovered from COVID-19.

The chain has TRBV7-8 and TRBJ2-2; 12 nucleotides agree with TRBD1. Unmatched junction bases numbered 8, after V lost 5 bases and J lost 1 base. This CDR3 is built from 18 residues. The germline V gene encodes CDR1 SGHVS and CDR2 FQNEAQ. CDR3 amino acids: CASSKGQGAGWNTGELFF. Here the CDR3 DNA reads TGTGCCAGCAGCAAGGGACAGGGGGCGGGCTGGAACACCGGGGAGCTGTTTTTT.

Remarks on this clone: Other nucleotide sequences from this sample produce the same CDR3. The rearrangement uses TRBV28 and TRBJ2-3; TRBD2 matches at 9 bases. Germline V CDR1 and CDR2: MDHEN, SYDVKM. The CDR3 consists of 14 residues. V shed 2 bases and J 4 bases; nucleotides not matched to a gene: 1. The CDR3 spells CASSLAGGPDTQYF. As DNA, the CDR3 is TGTGCCAGCAGTTTAGCGGGGGGGCCAGATACGCAGTATTTT.

This clone has a single count. The chain employs TRBV6-5 and TRBJ1-2; 7 nucleotides agree with TRBD1. Germline CDR1 is MNHEY and CDR2 is SVGAGI. The CDR3 runs to 16 residues. V trimming: 0 bases; J trimming: 5 bases; junction bases outside the gene matches: 9. CDR3 bases: TGTGCCAGCAGTTACTCTCGGACAGGCGGCTTTTATGGCTACACCTTC. Translated, it gives CASSYSRTGGFYGYTF.

About this clone itself: One junction end disagrees with the germline gene, perhaps due to a read error. The rearrangement links TRBV19 to TRBJ1-5; possibly TRBD1 for D (6 bases). Germline CDR1 is LNHDA and CDR2 is SQIVND (reference sequence). The CDR3 loop spans 15 amino acids. The CDR3 loop is CASSRVKQGNQSQHF. Written as DNA, the CDR3 is TGTGCCAGTAGCAGGGTAAAACAGGGCAATCAGTCCCAGCATTTT.

The chain joins TRBV25-1 to TRBJ2-2; 8 nucleotides line up with TRBD1. Germline V gene sequence: CDR1 MGHDK, CDR2 SYGVNS. Unmatched junction bases numbered 9, after V lost 5 bases and J lost 1 base. The CDR3 has 17 residues. The chain's CDR3 is CASSSILGTGNTGELFF. The CDR3 DNA reads TGTGCCAGCAGTTCAATCCTAGGGACAGGGAACACCGGGGAGCTGTTTTTT.

The V gene is TRBV5-4, the J gene TRBJ1-1; the D gene is possibly TRBD1 (5 bases). CDR1 and CDR2 (germline): SGHNT, YYREEE (reference sequence). With 5 bases removed from V and 8 bases from J, the gap between germline ends came to 19 bases. This CDR3 region has 14 residues. The CDR3 DNA follows: TGTGCCAGCAGTGAGACAGCACAGAGAGTAGAAGCTTTCTTT. Translating it yields CASSETAQRVEAFF.

The gene calls are TRBV7-2 and TRBJ2-5; 13 nucleotides agree with TRBD2. CDR3 length: 16 amino acids. The V segment lost 7 bases and the J segment 3 bases; nucleotides outside the gene matches: 8. Looked up from germline, CDR1 is SGHTA and CDR2 is FQGNSA. Here the CDR3 reads CASTRTSGGSKETQYF. DNA of the CDR3: TGTGCCAGCACCCGGACTAGCGGGGGAAGCAAAGAGACCCAGTACTTC.

This sequence joins TRBV3-1 (or the pseudogene TRBV3-2) and TRBJ1-4; D gene unclear. The V and J ends lost 4 bases and 8 bases respectively, with 5 bases between them. The germline V gene encodes CDR1 LGHDT and CDR2 YNNKEL (reference sequence). This CDR3 comprises 11 residues. Written as DNA, the CDR3 is TGTGCCAGCAGCCTATTCGAAAAACTGTTTTTT. Its protein product is CASSLFEKLFF.

This clone was counted a few times. CDR3 sequence reads: CASSQGQGWDTGELFF. Written as DNA, the CDR3 is TGCGCCAGCAGCCAAGGCCAGGGATGGGACACCGGGGAGCTGTTTTTT. The rearrangement links TRBV4-1 to TRBJ2-2; D is possibly TRBD1 (5 bases). Germline CDR1 reads MGHRA; CDR2 reads YSYEKL. Trimming pared 1 base from V and 3 bases from J, leaving 12 bases between. CDR3 size: 16 residues.

This clone was counted once. V is TRBV5-1 and J is TRBJ2-7; 7 bases match TRBD1. The CDR3 spans 11 residues. Germline loops: CDR1 SGHRS, CDR2 YFSETQ. V lost 2 bases, J lost 7 bases, and 0 bases stayed unmatched. CDR3 region: CASSFRGEQYF. The CDR3, as DNA: TGCGCCAGCAGCTTCAGGGGGGAGCAGTACTTC.

The chain has TRBV5-8 and TRBJ1-2; D gene ambiguous. This CDR3 comprises 13 residues. V lost 4 bases and J 0 bases, leaving 7 bases between the germline ends. Germline lookup yields CDR1 SGHTS and CDR2 YDEGEE. The CDR3 region is CASSELANYGYTF. DNA for the CDR3: TGTGCCAGCAGCGAACTGGCTAACTATGGCTACACCTTC. Full variable domain (rest looked up from reference TRBV5-8 and TRBJ1-2): EAGVTQSPTHLIKTRGQQATLRCSPISGHTSVYWYQQALGLGLQFLLWYDEGEERNRGNFPPRFSGRQFPNYSSELNVNALELEDSALYLCASSELANYGYTFGSGTRLTVV.

The rearrangement uses TRBV11-2 and TRBJ2-7; possible D gene TRBD1, 5 bases. There are 16 residues in the CDR3. V shed 3 bases and J shed 0 bases, with 15 bases lying between them. Germline V gene lookup returns CDR1 SGHAT and CDR2 FQNNGV. CDR3 sequence: CASSLGPTVNSYEQYF. The CDR3 DNA sequence: TGTGCCAGCAGCTTGGGGCCCACAGTAAACTCCTACGAGCAGTACTTC.

The rearrangement uses TRBV18 and TRBJ2-3; 10 bases are a match to TRBD2. This CDR3 comprises 17 residues. Germline CDR1 KGHSH, CDR2 LQKENI. V gave up 0 bases and J gave up 4 bases; unmatched junction bases: 7. Here the CDR3 reads CASSPPESSGGPDTQYF. As DNA, the CDR3 is TGTGCCAGCTCACCACCGGAGTCTAGCGGGGGCCCAGATACGCAGTATTTT.

The chain is built from TRBV6-6 and TRBJ2-7; D is undetermined. CDR1 and CDR2 (germline): MNHNY, SVGAGI (reference sequence). The CDR3 has 15 amino acids. V was cut by 0 bases and J by 2 bases, with 11 bases left in between. CDR3 bases: TGTGCCAGCAGTTACTCGGCAAATCCTCCCTACGAGCAGTACTTC. It is translated as CASSYSANPPYEQYF.

V gene TRBV12-3 or TRBV12-4 combines with J gene TRBJ2-5; a possible D gene is TRBD2 (5 bases). Deletions cut 3 bases from V and 7 bases from J, with 12 bases between. The CDR3 has 13 amino acids. The DNA of the CDR3 is TGTGCCAGCAGTTTCGGACTCAGGAGGACCCAGTACTTC. It is translated as CASSFGLRRTQYF.

The rearrangement links TRBV6-5 to TRBJ2-7; D possibly corresponds to TRBD1 (6 bases). The CDR3 is 14 residues long. The germline CDR1 and CDR2 sequences are MNHEY and SVGAGI. The V gene lost 6 bases and the J gene lost 0 bases, with 12 bases spanning the gap. The CDR3 is CASSRDNSSYEQYF. DNA for the CDR3: TGTGCCAGCAGCCGGGACAATAGCTCCTACGAGCAGTACTTC.

The chain combines TRBV11-3 with TRBJ2-1; 8 nucleotides align to TRBD2. The trim removed 5 bases at V and 0 bases at J, leaving 6 bases unmatched. Germline V gives CDR1 SGHNT, CDR2 YENEEA. The CDR3 has 16 amino acids. The CDR3 loop is CASSPNGGASYNEQFF. CDR3 bases: TGTGCCAGCAGCCCCAACGGGGGGGCCTCCTACAATGAGCAGTTCTTC.

The chain joins TRBV5-6 to TRBJ1-6; 10 nucleotides match TRBD1. CDR1 and CDR2 from the germline V gene are SGHDT and YYEEEE. This CDR3 region has 16 residues. The J segment lost 9 bases and the V segment lost 4 bases, leaving 10 bases of the junction unmatched. CDR3 coding DNA: TGTGCCAGCAGCCCTAGGACAGGGGGAGTTGGTTCACCCCTCCACTTT. Translated: CASSPRTGGVGSPLHF.

V gene TRBV7-2 combines with J gene TRBJ1-2; D uncertain. Germline V gene data show CDR1 as SGHTA and CDR2 as FQGNSA. The CDR3 sequence is 15 residues long. V shed 1 base and J shed 3 bases, with 12 bases lying between them. CDR3 nucleotide sequence: TGTGCCAGCAGCTTAGGTATCGGCGGTGACTATGGCTACACCTTC. Residues: CASSLGIGGDYGYTF. Variable domain in full (rest from reference TRBV7-2 and TRBJ1-2): GAGVSQSPSNKVTEKGKDVELRCDPISGHTALYWYRQSLGQGLEFLIYFQGNSAPDKSGLPSDRFSAERTGGSVSTLTIQRTQQEDSAVYLCASSLGIGGDYGYTFGSGTRLTVV.

This clone appeared many times. The chain employs TRBV5-1 and TRBJ2-7; 16 bases map to TRBD2. Germline V gene sequence: CDR1 SGHRS, CDR2 YFSETQ. CDR3 length: 17 residues. V was pared by 4 bases and J by 2 bases, with 6 bases of the junction left unmatched. The CDR3 DNA reads as TGCGCCAGCAGCCGTGCGGGACTAGCGGGGGGGCCCTACGAGCAGTACTTC. Translation gives CASSRAGLAGGPYEQYF.

The CDR3, as DNA: TGTGCCAGCAGCTTAGCACCCGGGACAGGCACAGATACGCAGTATTTT. It encodes CASSLAPGTGTDTQYF. The chain carries TRBV11-3 and TRBJ2-3, with TRBD1 matching 7 bases. CDR1 is SGHNT, CDR2 YENEEA, per germline. This CDR3 region has 16 residues. The V gene end was trimmed by 1 base and the J gene end by 1 base; junction bases not matched to a gene: 5.

This clone is a singleton in its sample. The chain recombines TRBV9 with TRBJ1-2, with 7 bases lining up with TRBD1. Germline V gene lookup returns CDR1 SGDLS and CDR2 YYNGEE. This CDR3 has 13 residues. V shed 0 bases and J 8 bases; nucleotides not matched to a gene: 4. The CDR3 reads CASSVGDSSGYTF. DNA of the CDR3: TGTGCCAGCAGCGTAGGGGACAGCTCCGGCTACACCTTC.

The chain carries TRBV27 and TRBJ2-5, with D hard to call. V was trimmed by 8 bases and J by 1 base, leaving 11 bases between them. CDR1 is MNHEY and CDR2 is SMNVEV in the germline V gene (reference sequence). This CDR3 spans 13 amino acids. CDR3 protein: CASGRVSQETQYF. CDR3 sequence (DNA): TGTGCCAGCGGCCGGGTCTCCCAAGAGACCCAGTACTTC.

This clone was recorded a few times. The V and J genes are TRBV7-2 and TRBJ2-3; D possibly corresponds to TRBD2 (6 bases). V was clipped by 4 bases and J by 1 base, with 15 bases between them. The germline CDR1 and CDR2 sequences are SGHTA and FQGNSA. The CDR3 totals 16 residues. The CDR3 bases are TGTGCCAGCAGCTCCGGGGACTCTTATGGCACAGATACGCAGTATTTT. It encodes CASSSGDSYGTDTQYF.

The rearrangement links TRBV18 to TRBJ1-1; D gene unclear. The CDR3 is 13 amino acids. With 0 bases removed from V and 10 bases from J, the gap between germline ends came to 12 bases. The V gene's germline CDR1 is KGHSH and CDR2 LQKENI. CDR3 loop: CASSPPAYGGAFF. The CDR3 nucleotides are TGTGCCAGCTCACCACCGGCCTACGGAGGAGCTTTCTTT.

The rearrangement joins TRBV7-2 to TRBJ1-1; tentative D call: TRBD1 (6 bases). Trimming removed 2 bases at V and 0 bases at J, with 10 bases between. The CDR3 covers 15 residues. The germline gives CDR1 SGHTA, CDR2 FQGNSA. The CDR3 nucleotides read TGTGCCAGCAGCTTACAGGGGCCGATGAACACTGAAGCTTTCTTT. It translates to CASSLQGPMNTEAFF.

This sequence joins TRBV10-3 and TRBJ2-2; a weak D match, TRBD2 (5 bases). In germline, CDR1 is ENHRY, CDR2 SYGVKD. Trimming left V 0 bases short and J 2 bases short, with 13 bases between. The CDR3 extends over 17 amino acids. CDR3 amino acids: CAISESSGLANTGELFF. CDR3 DNA sequence: TGTGCCATCAGTGAGTCAAGCGGCCTAGCCAACACCGGGGAGCTGTTTTTT.

The gene calls are TRBV9 and TRBJ1-2; 8 nucleotides align to TRBD1. Losses at the gene ends were 0 bases for V and 7 bases for J; bases not matched to a gene: 5. There are 14 residues in the CDR3. CDR1 is SGDLS and CDR2 is YYNGEE in the germline V gene. In nucleotides, the CDR3 is TGTGCCAGCAGCGTAGCGACAGGGGTTGTTGGCTACACCTTC. Amino acids: CASSVATGVVGYTF.

The V call is TRBV6-2 or TRBV6-3, the J call TRBJ2-7, with 14 bases aligning to TRBD2. V was clipped by 5 bases and J by 5 bases; unmatched bases: 5. The CDR3 totals 15 residues. Germline V gene lookup returns CDR1 MNHEY and CDR2 SVGEGT. In DNA form, the CDR3 reads TGTGCCAGCAGTCTGACTAGCGGGGGGGCCCACGAGCAGTACTTC. It translates to CASSLTSGGAHEQYF.

CDR3 sequence reads: CATRTVVSGANVLTF. In DNA form, the CDR3 reads TGTGCCACCCGGACAGTCGTCTCTGGGGCCAACGTCCTGACTTTC. V is TRBV19 and J is TRBJ2-6; a weak D match, TRBD1 (6 bases). Germline loops: CDR1 LNHDA, CDR2 SQIVND (reference sequence). The CDR3 extends over 15 amino acids. Deletions cut 10 bases from V and 0 bases from J, with 13 bases between.